This T cell receptor (beta chain) was found in a study of chemoradiotherapy in HPV16-positive cancers. The wider study: Functional T-cell assays on a couple of HPV16-positive patients' cells defined candidate HPV-specific clones and common TCR motifs.

Trimming at V came to 6 bases and at J to 2 bases, leaving 11 bases not matched to a gene. Per germline, CDR1 MGHRA and CDR2 YSYEKL. The CDR3 contains 16 residues. Points on this clone: Its cognate antigen is unknown.

Over chemoradiotherapy, repertoires were sampled more than once. Whole-study findings and limits: During treatment, candidate HPV-specific clones and E7-related motifs expanded in tumor. Only two HPV16-positive patients supplied the functional HPV-specificity definition.

Generated by immunoSEQ multiplex PCR, the TCRdb table keeps only in-frame clones and is missing some. The data show roughly 11,000 clones, about 75% seen once. The biological material was taken from a patient who underwent chemoradiotherapy. The sequence derives from a human donor with HPV-associated anogenital cancer. The chain recombines TRBV4-1 with TRBJ2-3; 7 positions agree with TRBD2. The chain's CDR3 is CASSHQIAGPTDTQYF. The CDR3 region has the DNA TGCGCCAGCAGTCACCAGATAGCGGGTCCCACAGATACGCAGTATTTT.